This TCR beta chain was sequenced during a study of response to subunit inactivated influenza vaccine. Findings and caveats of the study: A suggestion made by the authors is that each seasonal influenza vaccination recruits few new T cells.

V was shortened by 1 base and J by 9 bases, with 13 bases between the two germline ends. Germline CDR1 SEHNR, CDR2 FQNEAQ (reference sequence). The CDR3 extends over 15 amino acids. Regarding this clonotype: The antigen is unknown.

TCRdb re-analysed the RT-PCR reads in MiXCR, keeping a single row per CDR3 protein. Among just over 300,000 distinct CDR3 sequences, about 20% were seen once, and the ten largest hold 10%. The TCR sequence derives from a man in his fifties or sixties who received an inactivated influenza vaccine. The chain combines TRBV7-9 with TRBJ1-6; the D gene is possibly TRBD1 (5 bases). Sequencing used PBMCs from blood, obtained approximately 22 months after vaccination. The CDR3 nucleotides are TGTGCCAGCAGCTTAGGGGGACCCCCGGTTTCACCCCTCCACTTT. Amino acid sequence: CASSLGGPPVSPLHF. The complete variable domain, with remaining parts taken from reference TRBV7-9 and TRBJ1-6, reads DTGVSQNPRHKITKRGQNVTFRCDPISEHNRLYWYRQTLGQGPEFLTYFQNEAQLEKSRLLSDRFSAERPKGSFSTLEIQRTEQGDSAMYLCASSLGGPPVSPLHFGNGTRLTVT.